The 8 T cell receptor beta chains in this list originate from one sample, sequenced in a study of blood T cell repertoires in COVID-19. Sequencing used immunoSEQ multiplex PCR; TCRdb keeps in-frame clones, though not all of them. The data show about 190,000 clones, with 65% to 85% seen just once and about 4.9% held by the top ten. Material for sequencing was peripheral blood. The receptors derive from a woman in her 30s with acute or convalescent COVID-19.

The chain has TRBV2 and TRBJ1-1; D gene ambiguous. The V and J ends lost 5 bases and 11 bases respectively, with 21 bases between them. The CDR3 is 14 residues long. Germline loops: CDR1 SNHLY, CDR2 FYNNEI. CDR3 in DNA: TGTGCCAGCAGTTTTACGGACCGTCGGTCGGGGGCTTTCTTT. This codes for CASSFTDRRSGAFF.

The CDR3 nucleotides are TGTGCCAGCAGCTTCCGGGACAGGGCTGGCACAGATACGCAGTATTTT. Its translation: CASSFRDRAGTDTQYF. This rearrangement joins TRBV7-9 to TRBJ2-3; TRBD1 agrees at 9 bases. This CDR3 has 16 residues. Germline V gene sequence: CDR1 SEHNR, CDR2 FQNEAQ (reference sequence). Unmatched junction bases numbered 5, after V lost 3 bases and J lost 1 base.

The chain couples TRBV29-1 to TRBJ1-2; no firm D call. Per the germline V gene, CDR1 is SQVTM and CDR2 is ANQGSEA. The CDR3 has 13 amino acids. Trimming removed 1 base from V and 8 bases from J, with 14 bases in between. CDR3 region: CSVEAAGNRGYTF. The CDR3 region has the DNA TGCAGCGTTGAAGCAGCGGGGAATCGGGGCTACACCTTC.

This clone was detected only a few times. The chain uses TRBV19 and TRBJ1-1, with D hard to call. CDR3 length: 13 residues. Germline values: CDR1 LNHDA, CDR2 SQIVND (reference sequence). Trimming cost V 2 bases and J 4 bases, with 8 bases left between them. Here the CDR3 reads CASSIIGGTEAFF. Here the CDR3 DNA reads TGTGCCAGTAGTATAATAGGAGGCACTGAAGCTTTCTTT.

On this clone: Given the absence of the conserved phenylalanine or tryptophan at the CDR3 end, a read error is likely. This sequence joins TRBV5-1 and TRBJ2-7, with 9 bases identical to TRBD1. The CDR3 has 13 amino acids. Germline CDR1 SGHRS, CDR2 YFSETQ. The J segment lost 7 bases and the V segment lost 5 bases, leaving 7 bases of the junction unmatched. The CDR3 DNA follows: TGCGCCAGCAGTGGACAGGGGAGATGGGAGCAGTACCTC. Amino acids: CASSGQGRWEQYL.

The chain links TRBV28 to TRBJ1-1, with D tentatively TRBD1 (6 bases). V lost 6 bases, J lost 1 base, and 12 bases lay in between. The CDR3 loop spans 14 amino acids. CDR1 and CDR2 (germline): MDHEN, SYDVKM. The CDR3 coding sequence is TGTGCCAGCAGGGAGGGGGGGCAGAACACTGAAGCTTTCTTT. This sequence encodes CASREGGQNTEAFF.

The genes are TRBV5-1 and TRBJ1-2; D call uncertain. The CDR3 extends over 13 amino acids. Trimming removed 1 base from V and 3 bases from J, with 7 bases in between. Germline-derived CDR1 and CDR2 are SGHRS and YFSETQ. The CDR3 nucleotides read TGCGCCAGCAGCTTGCTAGGAGACTATGGCTACACCTTC. Translation: CASSLLGDYGYTF.

This chain joins TRBV28 and TRBJ2-7, with D unresolved. CDR3 size: 13 residues. Per the germline V gene, CDR1 is MDHEN and CDR2 is SYDVKM. With 5 bases removed from V and 0 bases from J, the gap between germline ends came to 8 bases. The CDR3 region is CASSAMSSYEQYF. CDR3 nucleotide sequence: TGTGCCAGCAGTGCGATGAGCTCCTACGAGCAGTACTTC.